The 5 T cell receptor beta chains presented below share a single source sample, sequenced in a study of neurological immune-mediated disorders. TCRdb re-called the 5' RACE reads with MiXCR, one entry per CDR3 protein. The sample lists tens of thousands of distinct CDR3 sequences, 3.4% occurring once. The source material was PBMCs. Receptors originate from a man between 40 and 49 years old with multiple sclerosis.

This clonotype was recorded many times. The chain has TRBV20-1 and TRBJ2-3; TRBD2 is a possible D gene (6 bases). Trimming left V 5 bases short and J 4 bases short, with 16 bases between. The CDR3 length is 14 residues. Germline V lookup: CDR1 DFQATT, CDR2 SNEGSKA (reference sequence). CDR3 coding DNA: TGCAGTGCTTCCCCGGGACTGGATGCAGATACGCAGTATTTT. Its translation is CSASPGLDADTQYF.

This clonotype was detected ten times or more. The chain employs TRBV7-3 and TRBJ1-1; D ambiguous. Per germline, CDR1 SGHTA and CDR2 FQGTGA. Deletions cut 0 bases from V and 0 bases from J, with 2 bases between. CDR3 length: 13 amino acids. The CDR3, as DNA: TGTGCCAGCAGCTTAACTCTGAACACTGAAGCTTTCTTT. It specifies CASSLTLNTEAFF.

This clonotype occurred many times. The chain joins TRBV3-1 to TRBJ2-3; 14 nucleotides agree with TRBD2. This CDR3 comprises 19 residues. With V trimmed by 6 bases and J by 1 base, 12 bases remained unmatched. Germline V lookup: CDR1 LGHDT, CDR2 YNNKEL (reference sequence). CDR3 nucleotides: TGTGCCAGCAGTCACGATTTCCCGGGACTAGCGGGGGGCACAGATACGCAGTATTTT. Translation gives CASSHDFPGLAGGTDTQYF.

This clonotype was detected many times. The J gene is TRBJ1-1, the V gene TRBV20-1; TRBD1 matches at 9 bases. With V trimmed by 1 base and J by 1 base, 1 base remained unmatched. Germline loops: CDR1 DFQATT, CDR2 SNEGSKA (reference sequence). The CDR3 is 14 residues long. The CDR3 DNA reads TGCAGTGCTAGAGGGGGACAGGGGAACACTGAAGCTTTCTTT. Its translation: CSARGGQGNTEAFF.

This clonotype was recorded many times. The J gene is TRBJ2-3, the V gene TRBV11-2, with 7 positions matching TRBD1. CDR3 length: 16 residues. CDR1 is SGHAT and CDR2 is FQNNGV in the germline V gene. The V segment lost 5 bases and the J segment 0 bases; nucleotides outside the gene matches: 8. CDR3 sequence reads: CASSPGQWGSTDTQYF. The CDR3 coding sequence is TGTGCCAGCAGCCCGGGACAGTGGGGCAGCACAGATACGCAGTATTTT.